Sequencing of this T cell receptor beta chain was carried out in a study of technical replicates of blood from a few donors. The protocol was immunoSEQ multiplex PCR, while the TCRdb copy is restricted to in-frame clones and leaves out a portion. The table lists approximately 77,000 clones, approximately 94% of them singletons. The sequencing input was T cells isolated from PBMCs. The receptor comes from a human donor in good health.

CDR3 residues: CASSFRQENTEAFF. In nucleotides, the CDR3 is TGTGCCAGCAGCTTTAGACAGGAGAACACTGAAGCTTTCTTT. This chain links TRBV13 with TRBJ1-1; D may be TRBD1 (6 bases). Trimming took off 3 bases at V and 1 base at J, with 9 bases between the two ends. From germline, CDR1 is PRHDT and CDR2 FYEKMQ (reference sequence). The CDR3 covers 14 residues. The full variable domain, its missing parts supplied by reference TRBV13 and TRBJ1-1, is AAGVIQSPRHLIKEKRETATLKCYPIPRHDTVYWYQQGPGQDPQFLISFYEKMQSDKGSIPDRFSAQQFSDYHSELNMSSLELGDSALYFCASSFRQENTEAFFGQGTRLTVV.